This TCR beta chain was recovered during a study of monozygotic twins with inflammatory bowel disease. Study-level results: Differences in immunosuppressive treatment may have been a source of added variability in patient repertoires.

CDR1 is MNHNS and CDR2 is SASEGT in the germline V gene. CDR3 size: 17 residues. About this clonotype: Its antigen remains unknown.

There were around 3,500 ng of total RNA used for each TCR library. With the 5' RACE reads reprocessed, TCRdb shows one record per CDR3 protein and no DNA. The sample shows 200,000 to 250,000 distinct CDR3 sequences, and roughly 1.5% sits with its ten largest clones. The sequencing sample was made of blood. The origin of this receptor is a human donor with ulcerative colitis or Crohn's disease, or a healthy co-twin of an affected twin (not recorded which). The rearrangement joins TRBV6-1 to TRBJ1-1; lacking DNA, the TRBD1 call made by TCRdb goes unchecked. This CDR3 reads CASRKRGDRIMNTEAFF.